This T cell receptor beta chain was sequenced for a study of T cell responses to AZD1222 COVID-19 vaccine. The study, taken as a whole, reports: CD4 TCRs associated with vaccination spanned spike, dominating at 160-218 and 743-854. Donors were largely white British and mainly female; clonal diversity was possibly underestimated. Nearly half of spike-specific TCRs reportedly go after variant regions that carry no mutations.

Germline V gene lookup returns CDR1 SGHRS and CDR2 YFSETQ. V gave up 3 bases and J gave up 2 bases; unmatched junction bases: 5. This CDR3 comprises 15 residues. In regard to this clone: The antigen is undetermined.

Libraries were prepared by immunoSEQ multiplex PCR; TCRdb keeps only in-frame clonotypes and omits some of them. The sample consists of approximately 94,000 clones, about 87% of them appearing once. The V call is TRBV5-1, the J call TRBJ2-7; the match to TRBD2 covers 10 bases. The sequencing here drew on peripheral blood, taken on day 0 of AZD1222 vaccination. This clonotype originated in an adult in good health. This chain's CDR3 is CASSSSGSVAYEQYF. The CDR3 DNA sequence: TGCGCCAGCAGCTCTAGCGGGAGCGTGGCCTACGAGCAGTACTTC.